The subject of this entry is one TCR beta chain. It lacks a known antigen. Within one base of it there is no much larger clone, and no base qualities were kept. Library preparation employed 5' RACE. The instrument was an Illumina HiSeq 2500. A second PCR of about 6 to 12 cycles was performed with a sample-barcoded 5' primer and a J-beta primer mix. A template-switch 5' adaptor carrying 12 random nucleotides introduced a unique molecular identifier onto each TCR beta cDNA molecule. At least 2.5 million CDR3-containing paired-end reads were obtained from each sample. First-strand cDNA synthesis was performed from all RNA using the Mint cDNA synthesis kit, with priming by a TRBC-specific oligonucleotide. Following uracil-DNA glycosylase treatment, a first 18-cycle PCR with universal primers M1SS and BC2_uni_R was performed on all cDNA. Under the source paper's analysis protocol: Each sample was normalized by randomly selecting 1 million high-quality reads, each carrying a distinct molecular identifier. Reads sharing molecular identifiers were discarded rather than binned into consensus sequences. CDR3 identification, clonotype clustering and error correction used MiTCR with a Q25 quality threshold and the strictest error-elimination algorithm. A nonparametric unseen species model with Euler transformation was used to estimate a lower bound on total TCR beta diversity. The public reads were quality trimmed at Q25 with fastp and then assembled into clones with MiXCR by TCRdb, keeping productive beta chains. For every CDR3 protein sequence, its rows merge into one entry that carries the most common genes and DNA. These V and J calls rely on TCRdb rather than the paper's analysis. The sample records fewer than 1,200,000 distinct CDR3 sequences, 25% of which are singletons. The leading ten clones occupy around 0.75% of the sample.

The donors were about 40 Caucasian individuals from Russia, aged roughly 6 to 95 years, who were systemically healthy. Each donor gave ten milliliters of peripheral blood, drawn into EDTA-treated Vacutainer tubes. Ficoll-Paque density-gradient centrifugation was used to isolate PBMCs, with at least 6.5 million per sample. Trizol reagent was used to extract total RNA from PBMCs, with at least 6 micrograms per sample. For every donor, flow cytometry on a PBMC aliquot measured the percentage of naive CD45RAhigh/CD27high T cells. The data originate from a study of blood T cells in healthy people across ages (dated by TCRdb to 2015 to 2017). As for the study more broadly: Template switching captured roughly one uniquely barcoded TCR beta cDNA molecule per two T cells in model experiments. Using deep sequencing normalized with unique cDNA molecular identifiers, the study measured how TCR beta repertoire diversity changes with age. Donors were grouped into four age groups: young (average 16 years), middle-aged (39), aged (around 56) and long-lived (approximately 81). Two additional independent replicas of 1 million unique cDNA reads from the same blood draw were analyzed for two donors (one aged 18 to 30 and one aged 80 or older). What the study reported, not specific to this receptor: Bulk unsorted PBMC profiling prevented conclusive comparison of naive and antigen-experienced compartments. Observed TCR beta diversity correlated strongly with the percentage of naive T cells measured by flow cytometry. As age increased, observed TCR beta diversity per million T cells dropped in a roughly linear way, and a significant reduction was already evident by age about 40. Compared with the aged group, the long-lived group had more naive CD4+ T cells, fewer expanded clones and increased TCR diversity, a pattern suggesting age selection. Estimates of total diversity from one million sequenced T cells were regarded as lower bounds and underestimates. Donor CMV infection status was unknown, potentially confounding age-related changes in expanded clonotypes.

V lost 5 bases and J lost 3 bases, and the count of bases not matched to a germline gene is 7. The germline V gene (reference sequence) specifies DFQATT as CDR1 and SNEGSKA as CDR2. The cysteine opens and the phenylalanine closes a CDR3 of 14 amino acids. The DNA shown is the 42-base CDR3, in frame from base 1. The same data also went into a second study, on T cells of mothers and their children. The second source states: The donors were nine systemically healthy Caucasian individuals, made up of three mothers and their six children. cDNA synthesis consumed the entire amount of extracted RNA, loaded at 1.5 ug RNA in each 15 ul reaction. In the second PCR, the M1S primer introduced both the sample barcodes and 2-4 random nucleotides. Each mother yielded over 9.5 million TCR beta CDR3 reads and each child some 3 million reads. In both related and unrelated pairs, thymic selection shapes the output of TCR recombination in a similar way, with inherited differences having only a minor effect. Normalized repertoire overlap was always slightly but never significantly higher in related than unrelated mother-child pairs. No persistent microchimeric T cell clones were found, with a detection sensitivity of approximately 94 clones per million clonotypes. In the study, deep NGS was used to compare the TCR beta repertoires of mothers and children, and features distinguishing related mother-child pairs from unrelated individuals were sought. Mothers averaged around 43 +/- 4 years of age and children averaged around 11 +/- 4 years. Libraries were sequenced on Illumina HiSeq 2000 with 100+100 nt paired-end reads after adapter ligation with NEBNext reagents. To avoid cross-contamination, the mother libraries and the child libraries were prepared a month apart and sequenced in separate runs. Each donor had between roughly 450,000 and 2,100,000 distinct TCR beta clonotypes identified. Naive TCR beta clonotypes were estimated from low-frequency clonotypes matched to each donor's FACS-determined naive share, without sorting.

Recombination linked TRBV20-1 to TRBJ2-5; TRBD2 aligns with 9 central bases. This clonotype originated in a girl aged 2-10 years in good health. Sequencing was performed on blood. The CDR3 loop reads CSAPLAGLKETQYF. The DNA sequence is as follows: TGCAGTGCTCCGCTAGCGGGACTAAAAGAGACCCAGTACTTC.